This T cell receptor (beta chain) appears in the sequencing data of a study of T cells in Graves' hyperthyroidism and ophthalmopathy. Many counts were recorded for this clonotype. TCR beta CDR3 sequences were amplified from RNA transcripts. In the first-round RT-PCR of the TCR CDR3, the HTBI primer set was used. TCRdb itself ran the multiplex PCR reads through MiXCR, one entry per CDR3 protein. This sample has some 600,000 distinct CDR3 sequences, with more than 11% found just once. CDR3 length: 13 amino acids. V lost 2 bases and J 6 bases, leaving 10 bases between the germline ends. Per the germline V gene, CDR1 is GTSNPN and CDR2 is SVGIG (reference sequence).

This receptor was taken from a woman aged 25 to 45 with Graves' hyperthyroidism that later progressed to Graves' ophthalmopathy. The V call is TRBV30, the J call TRBJ1-4; D is perhaps TRBD1 (6 bases). Sequenced material: blood. Here the CDR3 DNA reads TGTGCCTGGAGTCCCGGGACATATGAAAAACTGTTTTTT. Translation gives CAWSPGTYEKLFF. Based on the CDR3 plus reference TRBV30 and TRBJ1-4, the full variable domain is SQTIHQWPATLVQPVGSPLSLECTVEGTSNPNLYWYRQAAGRGLQLLFYSVGIGQISSEVPQNLSASRPQDRQFILSSKKLLLSDSGFYLCAWSPGTYEKLFFGSGTQLSVL.